This T cell receptor (beta chain) was sequenced during a study of cytomegalovirus exposure and HLA in healthy donors. As to this clone: The antigen is not known.

Overall study results and limits: The study flagged fewer than 200 TCR beta chains as cytomegalovirus-associated.

The method was immunoSEQ multiplex PCR; TCRdb's version includes in-frame clones alone and lacks a portion of them. The sample contains about 65,000 clones, 90% to 95% of which appear only once. The CDR3 totals 15 residues. V gave up 6 bases and J gave up 1 base; unmatched junction bases: 4. Germline CDR1 reads ENHRY; CDR2 reads SYGVKD. The sample was PBMCs. The chain employs TRBV10-3 and TRBJ2-2; TRBD1 matches 8 bases. The clonotype comes from a young woman in good health and CMV-seronegative. Here the CDR3 reads CAISPGQVNTGELFF. The CDR3 nucleotides are TGTGCCATCAGCCCGGGACAGGTGAACACCGGGGAGCTGTTTTTT.